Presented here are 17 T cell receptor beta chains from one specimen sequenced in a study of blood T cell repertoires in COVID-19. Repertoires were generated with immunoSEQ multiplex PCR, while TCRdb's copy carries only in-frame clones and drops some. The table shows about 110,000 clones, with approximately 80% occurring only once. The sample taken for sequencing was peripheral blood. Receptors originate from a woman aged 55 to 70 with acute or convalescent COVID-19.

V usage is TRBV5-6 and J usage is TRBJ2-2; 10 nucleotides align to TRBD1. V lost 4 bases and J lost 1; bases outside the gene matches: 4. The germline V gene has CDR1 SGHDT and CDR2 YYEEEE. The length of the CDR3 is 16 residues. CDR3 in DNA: TGTGCCAGCAGCAACCGGGACAGGGGGAACACCGGGGAGCTGTTTTTT. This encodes CASSNRDRGNTGELFF.

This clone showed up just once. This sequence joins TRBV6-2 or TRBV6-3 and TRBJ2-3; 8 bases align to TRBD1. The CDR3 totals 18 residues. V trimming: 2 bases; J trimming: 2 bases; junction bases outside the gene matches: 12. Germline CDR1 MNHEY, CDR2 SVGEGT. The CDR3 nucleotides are TGTGCCAGCAGTTACGCCGGTTGGACAGGGACACTCACAGATACGCAGTATTTT. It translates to CASSYAGWTGTLTDTQYF.

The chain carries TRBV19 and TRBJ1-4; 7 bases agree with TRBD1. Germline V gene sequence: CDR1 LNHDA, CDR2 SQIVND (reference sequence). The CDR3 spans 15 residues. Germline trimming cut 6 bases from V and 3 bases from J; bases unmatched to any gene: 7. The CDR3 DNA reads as TGTGCCAGTAGCCCCGGGACAGATTCTAATGAAAAACTGTTTTTT. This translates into CASSPGTDSNEKLFF.

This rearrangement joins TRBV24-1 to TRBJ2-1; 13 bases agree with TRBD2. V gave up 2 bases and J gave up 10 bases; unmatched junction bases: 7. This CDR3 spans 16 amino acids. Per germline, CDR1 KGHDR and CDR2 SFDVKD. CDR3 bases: TGTGCCACCAGTGATTCCTCACTAGCGGGGGGGCCGGAGCAGTTCTTC. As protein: CATSDSSLAGGPEQFF.

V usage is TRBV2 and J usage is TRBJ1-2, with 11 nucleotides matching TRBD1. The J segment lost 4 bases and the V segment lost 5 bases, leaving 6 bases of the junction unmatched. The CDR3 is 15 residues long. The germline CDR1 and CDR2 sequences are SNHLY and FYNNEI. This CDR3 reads CASSPRTGGGYGYTF. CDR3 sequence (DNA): TGTGCCAGCAGTCCCCGGACAGGGGGCGGCTATGGCTACACCTTC.

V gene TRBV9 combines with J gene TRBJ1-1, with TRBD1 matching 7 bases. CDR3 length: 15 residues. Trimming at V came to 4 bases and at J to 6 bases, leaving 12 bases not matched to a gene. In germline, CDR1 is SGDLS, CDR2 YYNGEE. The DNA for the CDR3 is TGTGCCAGCAGCCCAGAATCAGGACAGGCCCCTGAAGCTTTCTTT. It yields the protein CASSPESGQAPEAFF.

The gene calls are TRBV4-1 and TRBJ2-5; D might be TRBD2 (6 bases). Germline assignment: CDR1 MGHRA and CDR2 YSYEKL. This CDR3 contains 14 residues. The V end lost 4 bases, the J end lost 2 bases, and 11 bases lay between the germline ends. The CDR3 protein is CASSRWEEQETQYF. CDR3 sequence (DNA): TGCGCCAGCAGCCGGTGGGAGGAACAAGAGACCCAGTACTTC.

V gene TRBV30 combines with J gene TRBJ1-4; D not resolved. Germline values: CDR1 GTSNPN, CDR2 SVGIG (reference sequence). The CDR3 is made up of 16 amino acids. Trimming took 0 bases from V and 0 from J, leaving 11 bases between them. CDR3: CAWSVGAAATNEKLFF. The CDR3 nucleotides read TGTGCCTGGAGTGTAGGAGCAGCCGCAACTAATGAAAAACTGTTTTTT.

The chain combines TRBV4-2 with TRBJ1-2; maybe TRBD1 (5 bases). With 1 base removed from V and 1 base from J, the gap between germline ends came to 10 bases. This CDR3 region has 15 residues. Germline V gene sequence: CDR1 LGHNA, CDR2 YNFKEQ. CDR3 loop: CASSQAGTNNYGYTF. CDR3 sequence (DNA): TGTGCCAGCAGCCAAGCGGGGACTAATAACTATGGCTACACCTTC.

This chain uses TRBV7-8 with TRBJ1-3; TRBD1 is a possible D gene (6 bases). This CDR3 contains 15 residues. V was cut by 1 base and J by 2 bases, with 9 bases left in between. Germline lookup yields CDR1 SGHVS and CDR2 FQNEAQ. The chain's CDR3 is CASSLEGVPGNTIYF. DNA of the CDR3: TGTGCCAGCAGCTTAGAGGGGGTACCTGGAAACACCATATATTTT.

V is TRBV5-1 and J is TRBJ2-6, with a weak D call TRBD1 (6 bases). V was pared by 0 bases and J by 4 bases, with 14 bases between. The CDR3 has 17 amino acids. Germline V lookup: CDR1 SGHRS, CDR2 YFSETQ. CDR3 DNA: TGCGCCAGCAGCTTGGCCCCAGGGGCTTCGGGGGCCAACGTCCTGACTTTC. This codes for CASSLAPGASGANVLTF.

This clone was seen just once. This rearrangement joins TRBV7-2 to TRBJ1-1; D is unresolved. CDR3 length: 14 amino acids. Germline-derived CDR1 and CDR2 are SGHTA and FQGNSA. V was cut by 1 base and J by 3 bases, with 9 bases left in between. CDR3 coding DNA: TGTGCCAGCAGCTTAGACAGCAGCTACACTGAAGCTTTCTTT. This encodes CASSLDSSYTEAFF.

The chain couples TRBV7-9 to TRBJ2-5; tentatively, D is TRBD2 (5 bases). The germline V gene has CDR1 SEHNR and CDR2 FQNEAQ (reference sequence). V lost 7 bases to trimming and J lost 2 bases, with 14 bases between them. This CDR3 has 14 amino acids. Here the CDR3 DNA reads TGTGCCAGCACCCAGACGGGGAATCAAGAGACCCAGTACTTC. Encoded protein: CASTQTGNQETQYF.

The CDR3 DNA reads TGTGCCTGGAGTGTTAGAGGGAATCAGCCCCAGCATTTT. Translated, it gives CAWSVRGNQPQHF. The chain links TRBV30 to TRBJ1-5, with D uncertain. This CDR3 comprises 13 residues. Germline CDR1 GTSNPN, CDR2 SVGIG (reference sequence). V lost 0 bases, J lost 4 bases, and 7 bases lay in between. The entire variable domain, with the rest obtained from reference TRBV30 and TRBJ1-5, is as follows: SQTIHQWPATLVQPVGSPLSLECTVEGTSNPNLYWYRQAAGRGLQLLFYSVGIGQISSEVPQNLSASRPQDRQFILSSKKLLLSDSGFYLCAWSVRGNQPQHFGDGTRLSIL.

Written as DNA, the CDR3 is TGTGCCAGCAGCTTCGTGACTGGGTGGTATGGCTACACCTTC. Its protein is CASSFVTGWYGYTF. J is TRBJ1-2 and V is TRBV5-6; D remains unclear. CDR1 is SGHDT and CDR2 is YYEEEE in the germline V gene. Deletions cut 2 bases from V and 5 bases from J, with 13 bases between. The CDR3 consists of 14 residues. Full variable domain (rest looked up from reference TRBV5-6 and TRBJ1-2): DAGVTQSPTHLIKTRGQQVTLRCSPKSGHDTVSWYQQALGQGPQFIFQYYEEEERQRGNFPDRFSGHQFPNYSSELNVNALLLGDSALYLCASSFVTGWYGYTFGSGTRLTVV.

The CDR3 sequence is CASGCALFQGELGQPQHF. The CDR3 DNA follows: TGTGCCAGCGGCTGCGCATTGTTTCAGGGCGAATTAGGTCAGCCCCAGCATTTT. The chain carries TRBV9 and TRBJ1-5; D perhaps matches TRBD1 (5 bases). This CDR3 has 18 amino acids. Germline V gene sequence: CDR1 SGDLS, CDR2 YYNGEE. The V and J ends lost 7 bases and 6 bases respectively, with 29 bases between them.

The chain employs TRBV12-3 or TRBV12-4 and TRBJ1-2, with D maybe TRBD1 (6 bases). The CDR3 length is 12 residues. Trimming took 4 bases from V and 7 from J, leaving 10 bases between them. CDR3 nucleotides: TGTGCCAGCAGTTCCAACAGGGTTGGCTACACCTTC. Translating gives CASSSNRVGYTF.